This entry concerns a single TCR beta chain. This clonotype showed up just a few times. This receptor's antigen is unknown. Per-base quality was not reported, and no clone a single base away is much larger than it. The sample is drawn from a study of T cell repertoires in aging, cancer and after chemotherapy (dated by TCRdb to between 2018 and 2020). Describing the broader study: Six donor age groups were covered, ranging from 30 or younger up to 70 or older, and each group contained at least three individuals. Control TCR repertoires from healthy donors were recorded over several months to years, and clear clonal overlap was observed across re-sampling. The complete dataset included around 9 million TCR reads. The study profiled peripheral blood TCR beta repertoires from healthy donors and cancer patients to examine immunoaging and T cell reconstitution after chemotherapy. The cohort comprised around 210 cancer patients, more than 90 with hematological and some 120 with solid cancers, plus 95 healthy donors as a reference group. Broad study findings and their caveats: In both cancer cohorts, median generation probability rose over the chemotherapy interval, which suggests that the repertoire was reconstituted through rebound thymic output. Compared with age-matched healthy donors, untreated patients with either hematological or solid cancers had significantly lower TCR diversity in the blood along with higher clonality. It was noted by the authors that conclusions about immunological memory after chemotherapy cannot be drawn from the repertoire data. Declining TCR diversity with age in healthy donors was mainly explained by loss of richness; in cancer patients, loss of evenness also contributed.

Using a mixed TRB-A/B primer pool, multiplex touch-down PCR amplified rearranged TRB sequences covering the V, D and J segments. Illumina adapters and sample indices were attached to the amplicons through two consecutive PCR reactions run with Phusion HS II polymerase. After gel purification with the NucleoSpin Gel and PCR Clean-up kit, the amplicons were checked using Qubit and an Agilent 2100 Bioanalyzer. Sequencing of libraries was carried out on an Illumina MiSeq in 600-cycle, single-indexed, paired-end runs. On the authors' methods: MiXCR versions 2.12 and 3.0.5 were used to process the TRB sequences. Each unique CDR3 nucleotide sequence counted as one clone, and only productive sequences with at least two reads were retained. Repertoire metrics included Shannon diversity, evenness, clonality (one minus evenness), and alpha-parameterized diversity profiles from alpha 0 to 5. The IGoR algorithm was used to compute generation probabilities of clones in paired pre- and post-chemotherapy samples. The public reads were run again by TCRdb, first through fastp at Q25 and then through MiXCR, and only productive beta chains were kept. Every distinct CDR3 protein forms one entry, paired with its most common genes and DNA. TCRdb, rather than the study authors, made the V and J calls. The sample table records roughly 12,000 distinct CDR3 sequences; under 30% of these occur just once. The ten largest make up less than 2% of the sample.

TCR beta rearrangements were amplified from genomic DNA isolated from peripheral blood, not from sorted cells or RNA. The V end loses 2 bases and the J end loses 6 bases, and a stretch of 16 bases separates them. The germline V gene yields SGHDN for CDR1 and FVKESK for CDR2. The CDR3 measures 15 amino acids from cysteine to phenylalanine. Solely the CDR3 DNA is kept, with 45 bases framed from the first base. The chain was built from TRBV14 and TRBJ1-1; a tentative D call is TRBD1 (5 bases match). This clonotype originated in a human donor in good health. The sequencing input was blood. The encoded CDR3 is CASSQTTAYRSEAFF. In nucleotides, the sequence is TGTGCCAGCAGCCAAACGACAGCTTATCGCTCTGAAGCTTTCTTT.